Listed below are T cell receptor beta chains from one sample, sequenced in a study of T cell responses to AZD1222 COVID-19 vaccine. The table came from immunoSEQ multiplex PCR; TCRdb's copy has only in-frame clones and leaves some out. Of some 200,000 clones listed, around 93% are singletons. This sample comprised peripheral blood, obtained 28 days after the second AZD1222 dose. The receptor set was obtained from an adult who received the AZD1222 COVID-19 vaccine. Both conserved end residues are part of each CDR3. Fields, in order: D gene, J gene, clone size, V gene, CDR3 protein, CDR3 DNA. The D gene is left open where the match is weak. Clone size appears in some rows only: once, few, many, or a class for an expanded clone.

D: -; J: TRBJ2-7; size: -; V: TRBV12-5; CDR3: CASGLGGVEQYF; DNA: TGTGCTAGTGGTTTAGGGGGAGTCGAGCAGTACTTC
D: -; J: TRBJ2-7; size: -; V: TRBV11-2; CDR3: CASSFGQISYEQYF; DNA: TGTGCCAGCAGCTTCGGACAGATCTCCTACGAGCAGTACTTC
D: -; J: TRBJ2-3; size: -; V: TRBV29-1; CDR3: CSVLPGLPRGSQYF; DNA: TGCAGCGTCCTCCCCGGACTGCCCCGCGGCTCGCAGTATTTT
D: -; J: TRBJ1-3; size: -; V: TRBV2; CDR3: CASSLRWTFGNTIYF; DNA: TGTGCCAGCAGTCTCCGGTGGACATTCGGAAACACCATATATTTT
D: -; J: TRBJ2-3; size: -; V: TRBV9; CDR3: CASGYRPAYTDTQYF; DNA: TGTGCCAGCGGTTACCGCCCTGCCTACACAGATACGCAGTATTTT
D: -; J: TRBJ1-2; size: -; V: TRBV5-1; CDR3: CARLTANYGYTF; DNA: TGCGCCAGGCTTACGGCTAACTATGGCTACACCTTC
D: -; J: TRBJ1-6; size: -; V: TRBV9; CDR3: CASSVSPGRENSPLHF; DNA: TGTGCCAGCAGCGTATCCCCAGGGAGGGAGAATTCACCCCTCCACTTT
D: -; J: TRBJ1-2; size: -; V: TRBV9; CDR3: CASSVGQGSGYTF; DNA: TGTGCCAGCAGCGTAGGGCAGGGAAGTGGCTACACCTTC
D: -; J: TRBJ1-3; size: -; V: TRBV3-1/TRBV3-2; CDR3: CASSSRHTGFGNTIYF; DNA: TGTGCCAGCAGCTCCCGACATACAGGGTTTGGAAACACCATATATTTT
D: -; J: TRBJ2-3; size: -; V: TRBV3-1/TRBV3-2; CDR3: CASSLQAGATDTQYF; DNA: TGTGCCAGCAGCCTCCAGGCGGGGGCAACAGATACGCAGTATTTT
D: TRBD1; J: TRBJ2-3; size: -; V: TRBV5-5; CDR3: CASSFGTGPTDTQYF; DNA: TGTGCCAGCAGCTTCGGGACAGGGCCCACAGATACGCAGTATTTT
D: TRBD1; J: TRBJ1-4; size: -; V: TRBV19; CDR3: CASTGTEGLFF; DNA: TGTGCCAGTACCGGGACAGAGGGACTGTTTTTT
D: -; J: TRBJ1-3; size: -; V: TRBV7-9; CDR3: CASSGPGLTGNTIYF; DNA: TGTGCCAGCAGCGGTCCCGGGCTTACTGGAAACACCATATATTTT
D: TRBD1; J: TRBJ2-1; size: -; V: TRBV5-1; CDR3: CASSLSEQGAAEQFF; DNA: TGCGCCAGCAGCTTATCGGAACAGGGGGCTGCTGAGCAGTTCTTC
D: -; J: TRBJ2-3; size: -; V: TRBV7-3; CDR3: CASSLTRESTDTQYF; DNA: TGTGCCAGCAGCCTAACTAGGGAGAGCACAGATACGCAGTATTTT
D: TRBD2; J: TRBJ2-5; size: once; V: TRBV9; CDR3: CASTGSGGPGETQYF; DNA: TGTGCCAGCACGGGTAGCGGGGGGCCGGGAGAGACCCAGTACTTC
D: -; J: TRBJ1-2; size: -; V: TRBV4-2; CDR3: CASSQEGLFGEGYTF; DNA: TGTGCCAGCAGCCAAGAGGGGTTGTTTGGTGAGGGCTACACCTTC
D: TRBD1; J: TRBJ1-6; size: once; V: TRBV7-8; CDR3: CASSEQGTGNNSPLHF; DNA: TGTGCCAGCAGCGAGCAAGGGACAGGGAATAATTCACCCCTCCACTTT
D: TRBD1; J: TRBJ2-3; size: -; V: TRBV7-3; CDR3: CASSSGTGLNTQYF; DNA: TGTGCCAGCAGCTCCGGGACAGGGTTGAATACGCAGTATTTT
D: TRBD1; J: TRBJ2-2; size: -; V: TRBV11-2; CDR3: CASNLRTGHTGELFF; DNA: TGTGCCAGCAACCTAAGGACAGGGCACACCGGGGAGCTGTTTTTT
D: TRBD1; J: TRBJ2-7; size: -; V: TRBV28; CDR3: CASSTTGSSYEQYF; DNA: TGTGCCAGCAGCACGACAGGGAGCTCCTACGAGCAGTACTTC
D: -; J: TRBJ1-2; size: -; V: TRBV5-1; CDR3: CASSFKEGYGYTF; DNA: TGCGCCAGCAGCTTTAAGGAGGGCTATGGCTACACCTTC
D: -; J: TRBJ1-6; size: -; V: TRBV6-2/TRBV6-3; CDR3: CASSSPGPRNSPLHF; DNA: TGTGCCAGCAGTTCCCCGGGACCCCGGAATTCACCCCTCCACTTT
D: TRBD1; J: TRBJ1-5; size: -; V: TRBV28; CDR3: CASSYRGQPQHF; DNA: TGTGCCAGCAGTTACAGGGGACAGCCCCAGCATTTT
D: -; J: TRBJ2-7; size: -; V: TRBV9; CDR3: CASSGQRGPYEQYF; DNA: TGTGCCAGCAGCGGACAGAGGGGACCCTACGAGCAGTACTTC
D: -; J: TRBJ2-6; size: -; V: TRBV5-1; CDR3: CASSLVGSSGANVLTF; DNA: TGCGCCAGCAGCTTGGTTGGCAGCTCTGGGGCCAACGTCCTGACTTTC
D: TRBD1; J: TRBJ2-2; size: once; V: TRBV7-9; CDR3: CASSPTGAGFGELFF; DNA: TGTGCCAGCAGCCCTACAGGGGCCGGCTTCGGGGAGCTGTTTTTT
D: -; J: TRBJ1-5; size: -; V: TRBV2; CDR3: CASSEGGTQHF; DNA: TGTGCCAGCAGTGAGGGGGGGACCCAGCATTTT
D: TRBD1; J: TRBJ1-6; size: -; V: TRBV28; CDR3: CASTGTGAVGGSPLHF; DNA: TGTGCCAGCACCGGGACAGGGGCCGTCGGGGGCTCACCCCTCCACTTT
D: -; J: TRBJ1-6; size: once; V: TRBV2; CDR3: CASSLGSDSPLHF; DNA: TGTGCCAGCAGTTTGGGGAGTGACTCACCCCTCCACTTT
D: TRBD1; J: TRBJ2-2; size: -; V: TRBV5-5; CDR3: CASSFWDRRQNTGELFF; DNA: TGTGCCAGCAGCTTCTGGGACAGGCGGCAGAACACCGGGGAGCTGTTTTTT
D: -; J: TRBJ1-3; size: once; V: TRBV9; CDR3: CASSVRWASPSGNTIYF; DNA: TGTGCCAGCAGCGTCAGATGGGCGAGTCCCTCTGGAAACACCATATATTTT
D: TRBD1; J: TRBJ1-2; size: -; V: TRBV18; CDR3: CASSPKTGANYGYTF; DNA: TGTGCCAGCTCACCAAAGACAGGGGCCAACTATGGCTACACCTTC
D: -; J: TRBJ2-5; size: -; V: TRBV5-5; CDR3: CASSSSVEQGGETQYF; DNA: TGTGCCAGCAGCTCCAGCGTGGAGCAGGGTGGGGAGACCCAGTACTTC
D: -; J: TRBJ1-2; size: -; V: TRBV7-9; CDR3: CASSLVSIGYTF; DNA: TGTGCCAGCAGCTTAGTTAGCATCGGCTACACCTTC
D: TRBD2; J: TRBJ2-2; size: -; V: TRBV5-1; CDR3: CASSLDAGGPTGELFF; DNA: TGCGCCAGCAGCTTGGACGCGGGGGGGCCGACCGGGGAGCTGTTTTTT
D: TRBD1; J: TRBJ1-4; size: -; V: TRBV29-1; CDR3: CSVGRGTTNEKLFF; DNA: TGCAGCGTTGGCAGGGGGACAACTAATGAAAAACTGTTTTTT
D: -; J: TRBJ1-1; size: -; V: TRBV7-3; CDR3: CASSPRQNTEAFF; DNA: TGTGCCAGCAGCCCACGACAGAACACTGAAGCTTTCTTT
D: -; J: TRBJ1-1; size: -; V: TRBV27; CDR3: CASKNAGTNTEAFF; DNA: TGTGCCAGCAAAAATGCAGGTACGAACACTGAAGCTTTCTTT
D: -; J: TRBJ2-5; size: -; V: TRBV18; CDR3: CASSWRTEETQYF; DNA: TGTGCCAGCTCCTGGCGGACAGAAGAGACCCAGTACTTC
D: -; J: TRBJ1-2; size: -; V: TRBV29-1; CDR3: CSVWTVLGYTF; DNA: TGCAGCGTCTGGACAGTACTGGGCTACACCTTC
D: -; J: TRBJ1-2; size: -; V: TRBV9; CDR3: CASSGSTNYGYTF; DNA: TGTGCCAGCAGCGGAAGCACTAACTATGGCTACACCTTC
D: -; J: TRBJ1-2; size: -; V: TRBV2; CDR3: CASRGDHYGYTF; DNA: TGTGCCAGCAGGGGAGACCACTATGGCTACACCTTC
D: -; J: TRBJ1-1; size: few; V: TRBV4-1; CDR3: CASRGPLRGTEAFF; DNA: TGCGCCAGCAGAGGGCCTCTTAGGGGCACTGAAGCTTTCTTT
D: -; J: TRBJ1-1; size: -; V: TRBV18; CDR3: CASSPGGRPGAEAFF; DNA: TGTGCCAGCTCACCAGGAGGACGGCCAGGGGCTGAAGCTTTCTTT
D: -; J: TRBJ2-7; size: once; V: TRBV18; CDR3: CASSPEGTTYEQYF; DNA: TGTGCCAGCTCACCAGAGGGGACCACCTACGAGCAGTACTTC
D: -; J: TRBJ2-3; size: -; V: TRBV3-1/TRBV3-2; CDR3: CASSQDSRWGTDTQYF; DNA: TGTGCCAGCAGCCAAGATAGTAGATGGGGCACAGATACGCAGTATTTT
D: -; J: TRBJ1-5; size: -; V: TRBV27; CDR3: CASQRGNNQPQHF; DNA: TGTGCCAGCCAGCGGGGGAACAATCAGCCCCAGCATTTT
D: -; J: TRBJ1-4; size: -; V: TRBV5-4; CDR3: CASRKDSGPEKLFF; DNA: TGTGCCAGCAGAAAAGACAGTGGACCAGAAAAACTGTTTTTT
D: TRBD1; J: TRBJ1-2; size: -; V: TRBV6-1; CDR3: CASSDVAGQAFRGYTF; DNA: TGTGCCAGCAGTGATGTAGCGGGACAGGCTTTTAGGGGCTACACCTTC
D: -; J: TRBJ1-1; size: -; V: TRBV12-3/TRBV12-4; CDR3: CASTPWGNTEAFF; DNA: TGTGCCAGCACCCCATGGGGGAACACTGAAGCTTTCTTT